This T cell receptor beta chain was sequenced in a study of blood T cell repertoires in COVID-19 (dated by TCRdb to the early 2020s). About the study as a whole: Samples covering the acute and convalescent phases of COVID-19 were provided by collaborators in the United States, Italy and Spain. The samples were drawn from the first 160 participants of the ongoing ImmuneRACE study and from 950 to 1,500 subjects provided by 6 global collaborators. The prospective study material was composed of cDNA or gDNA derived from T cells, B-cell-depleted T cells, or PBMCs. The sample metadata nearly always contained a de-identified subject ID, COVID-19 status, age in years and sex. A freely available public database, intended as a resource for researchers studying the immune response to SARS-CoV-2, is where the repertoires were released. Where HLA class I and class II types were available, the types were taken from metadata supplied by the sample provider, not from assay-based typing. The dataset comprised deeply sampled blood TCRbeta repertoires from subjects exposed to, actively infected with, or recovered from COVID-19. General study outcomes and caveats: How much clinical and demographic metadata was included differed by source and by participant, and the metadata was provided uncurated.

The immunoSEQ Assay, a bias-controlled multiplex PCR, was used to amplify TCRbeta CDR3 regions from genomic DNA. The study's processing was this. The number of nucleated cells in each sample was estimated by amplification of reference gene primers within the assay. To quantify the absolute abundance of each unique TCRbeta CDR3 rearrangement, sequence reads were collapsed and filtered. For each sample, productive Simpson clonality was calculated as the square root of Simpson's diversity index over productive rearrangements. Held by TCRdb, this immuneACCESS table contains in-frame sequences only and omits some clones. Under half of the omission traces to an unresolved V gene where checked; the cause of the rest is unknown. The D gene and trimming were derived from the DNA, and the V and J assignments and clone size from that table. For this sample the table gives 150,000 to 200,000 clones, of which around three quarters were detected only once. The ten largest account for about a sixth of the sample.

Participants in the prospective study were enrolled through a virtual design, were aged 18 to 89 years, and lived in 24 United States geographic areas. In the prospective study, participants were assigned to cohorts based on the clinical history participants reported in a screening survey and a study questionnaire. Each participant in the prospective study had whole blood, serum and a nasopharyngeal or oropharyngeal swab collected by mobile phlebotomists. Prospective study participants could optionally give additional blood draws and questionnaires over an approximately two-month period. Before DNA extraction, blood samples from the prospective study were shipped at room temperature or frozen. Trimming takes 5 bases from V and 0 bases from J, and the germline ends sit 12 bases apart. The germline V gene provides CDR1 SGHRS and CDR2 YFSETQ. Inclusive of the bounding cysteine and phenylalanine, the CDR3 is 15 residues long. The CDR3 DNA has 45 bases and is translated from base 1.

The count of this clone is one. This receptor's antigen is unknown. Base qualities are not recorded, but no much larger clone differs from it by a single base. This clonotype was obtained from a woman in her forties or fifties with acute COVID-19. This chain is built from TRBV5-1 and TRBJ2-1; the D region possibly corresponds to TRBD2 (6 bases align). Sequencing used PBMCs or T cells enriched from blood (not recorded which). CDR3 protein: CASRGVGGSYNEQFF. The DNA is TGCGCCAGCAGAGGCGTGGGGGGCTCCTACAATGAGCAGTTCTTC.